The present T cell receptor (beta chain) was sequenced within a study of blood T cell repertoires in COVID-19. Study summary: COVID-19 samples from acute and convalescent phases originated in the United States, Italy and Spain.

V was clipped by 6 bases and J by 6 bases; unmatched bases: 5. This CDR3 is built from 13 residues. Germline assignment: CDR1 LNHDA and CDR2 SQIVND (reference sequence). Profiled with immunoSEQ multiplex PCR; TCRdb holds only in-frame clones, not every one. In the table there are under 200,000 clones, over 60% of which are singletons. The chain recombines TRBV19 with TRBJ1-2; 9 bases match TRBD1. Sequencing was done on a sample of peripheral blood. This clonotype was sampled from a man between 60 and 75 years old with acute or convalescent COVID-19. The DNA for the CDR3 is TGTGCCAGTAGACCCGGACAGGGGCATGGCTACACCTTC. Translating it yields CASRPGQGHGYTF.